Listed below are T cell receptor beta chains from one sample, sequenced in a study of blood T cell repertoires in COVID-19. Assay used: immunoSEQ multiplex PCR; TCRdb lists only in-frame clones, some missing. The sample records some 260,000 clones, nearly 90% being singletons. The sequencing sample was made of peripheral blood. The receptor set was obtained from a man aged 18 to 30 with active or convalescent COVID-19. Each CDR3 is given with its conserved first and last residue. The order of the fields is clone size, J gene, D gene, V gene, CDR3 protein, CDR3 DNA. D genes are given only for firm matches. Clone size is stated in some rows and not others, as once, few, many or a class when expanded.

>NA|TRBJ2-7|TRBD1|TRBV5-6
CASRAGTGSYEQYF
TGTGCCAGCAGGGCCGGGACAGGGTCCTACGAGCAGTACTTC
>once|TRBJ2-3|NA|TRBV9
CASSVKLGTDTQYF
TGTGCCAGCAGCGTAAAACTGGGCACAGATACGCAGTATTTT
>NA|TRBJ2-5|TRBD2|TRBV5-1
CASSLDGRPQETQYF
TGCGCCAGCAGCTTGGACGGGAGGCCCCAAGAGACCCAGTACTTC
>few|TRBJ1-2|TRBD1|TRBV7-2
CASSRGDREFYTF
TGTGCCAGCAGCCGCGGAGACAGGGAATTCTACACCTTC
>NA|TRBJ1-2|NA|TRBV3-1/TRBV3-2
CASSQDKLRFVGYTF
TGTGCCAGCAGCCAAGATAAACTTCGGTTCGTGGGCTACACCTTC
>NA|TRBJ2-3|TRBD1|TRBV2
CASSGQGAPYF
TGTGCCAGCAGTGGACAGGGGGCACCGTATTTT
>NA|TRBJ1-4|TRBD1|TRBV27
CASSGNRGSGEKLFF
TGTGCCAGCTCAGGCAACAGGGGGTCGGGCGAAAAACTGTTTTTT
>NA|TRBJ2-1|TRBD2|TRBV9
CASSVIAGVGNEQFF
TGTGCCAGCAGCGTAATAGCGGGAGTAGGCAATGAGCAGTTCTTC
>NA|TRBJ2-1|NA|TRBV28
CASSLLAFEQFF
TGTGCCAGCAGTTTATTGGCCTTCGAGCAGTTCTTC
>NA|TRBJ2-1|NA|TRBV29-1
CSVGPGFF
TGCAGCGTTGGACCAGGGTTCTTC
>NA|TRBJ2-1|TRBD2|TRBV9
CASSAGTSGGYNEQFF
TGTGCCAGCAGCGCCGGGACTAGCGGAGGTTACAATGAGCAGTTCTTC
>NA|TRBJ2-5|TRBD1|TRBV13
CASSLGGGAGETQYF
TGTGCCAGCAGCTTAGGAGGGGGCGCCGGGGAGACCCAGTACTTC
>NA|TRBJ1-1|TRBD1|TRBV7-2
CASSNRQGADTEAFF
TGTGCCAGCAGCAACCGACAGGGGGCGGACACTGAAGCTTTCTTT
>NA|TRBJ2-2|NA|TRBV15
CATRSGTGELFF
TGTGCCACGCGATCAGGGACCGGGGAGCTGTTTTTT
>once|TRBJ1-6|NA|TRBV2
CASSEYQGSNSPLHF
TGTGCCAGCAGTGAATACCAGGGAAGTAATTCACCCCTCCACTTT
>NA|TRBJ2-1|TRBD2|TRBV13
CASSLAGGNNEQFF
TGTGCCAGCAGCCTAGCGGGGGGGAACAATGAGCAGTTCTTC
>NA|TRBJ1-5|NA|TRBV28
CASSLLGRALNQPQHF
TGTGCCAGCAGTTTACTCGGCAGGGCCCTTAATCAGCCCCAGCATTTT
>NA|TRBJ2-1|NA|TRBV4-1
CASSNYSRGGIEQFF
TGCGCCAGCAGCAACTACAGTCGGGGAGGCATTGAGCAGTTCTTC
>NA|TRBJ2-7|TRBD2|TRBV5-5
CASSPRAGAYEQYF
TGTGCCAGCAGCCCACGAGCGGGAGCCTACGAGCAGTACTTC
>few|TRBJ1-1|NA|TRBV7-9
CASSLVRFGRRENTEAFF
TGTGCCAGCAGCTTAGTAAGGTTTGGCAGGCGGGAGAACACTGAAGCTTTCTTT
>NA|TRBJ2-5|NA|TRBV3-1/TRBV3-2
CASSQSRGETQYF
TGTGCCAGCAGCCAAAGTAGGGGAGAGACCCAGTACTTC
>NA|TRBJ1-2|TRBD1|TRBV27
CASSLSTGYGYTF
TGTGCCAGCAGTTTATCGACAGGGTATGGCTACACCTTC
>few|TRBJ2-7|NA|TRBV27
CASAPAGLAGLEQYF
TGTGCCAGCGCCCCGGCGGGGCTAGCCGGGCTCGAGCAGTACTTC
>NA|TRBJ2-7|TRBD1|TRBV6-5
CASSMTGGREQYF
TGTGCCAGCAGTATGACAGGGGGTCGCGAGCAGTACTTC
>NA|TRBJ1-2|TRBD1|TRBV30
CASEFDRGYGYTF
TGTGCCTCCGAATTCGACAGGGGCTATGGCTACACCTTC
>NA|TRBJ2-7|NA|TRBV27
CASSLSGGLSYEQYF
TGTGCCAGCAGTTTATCCGGCGGGCTATCCTACGAGCAGTACTTC
>NA|TRBJ1-1|NA|TRBV27
CASSLSRANTEAFF
TGTGCCAGCAGTTTATCGAGAGCGAACACTGAAGCTTTCTTT
>NA|TRBJ2-5|TRBD1|TRBV7-2
CASRHPGQQETQYF
TGTGCCAGCAGGCATCCGGGACAGCAAGAGACCCAGTACTTC
>once|TRBJ2-7|NA|TRBV18
CASSLYLTDTSYEQYF
TGTGCCAGCTCCCTATACTTGACGGACACCTCCTACGAGCAGTACTTC
>NA|TRBJ2-7|NA|TRBV2
CVSSVVGGTYEQYF
TGTGTCAGCAGTGTAGTGGGGGGTACCTACGAGCAGTACTTC
>NA|TRBJ1-5|NA|TRBV30
CAWCASSDSLSNQPQHF
TGTGCCTGGTGCGCCTCCTCGGACAGCCTCAGCAATCAGCCCCAGCATTTT
>NA|TRBJ2-1|NA|TRBV29-1
CSVTGVRSDEQFF
TGCAGCGTAACAGGCGTTCGGTCGGATGAGCAGTTCTTC
>once|TRBJ1-2|NA|TRBV4-3
CASSQETAVGYTF
TGCGCCAGCAGCCAAGAGACGGCGGTCGGCTACACCTTC
>NA|TRBJ2-7|TRBD1|TRBV5-1
CASSLGGQGREQYF
TGCGCCAGCAGCTTGGGGGGACAGGGGCGCGAGCAGTACTTC
>NA|TRBJ1-2|TRBD1|TRBV10-1
CASRRGLGTGVIGYTF
TGCGCCAGCAGGCGGGGTTTAGGGACAGGGGTCATTGGCTACACCTTC